The 22 T cell receptor beta chains reported below all come from one sample, sequenced in a study of cytomegalovirus exposure and HLA in healthy donors (dated by TCRdb to the late 2010s). Library generation was performed with the immunoSEQ multiplex PCR assay. For the multiplex PCR, a mixture combining 60 forward primers for TCR Vbeta segments and 13 reverse primers for TCR Jbeta segments was used. What TCRdb holds here is the immuneACCESS table cut down to in-frame rearrangements. Part of the clones is not present; checked against another copy, under half of the missing clones reflect an unresolved V gene, and the others are unexplained. This sample gives approximately 120,000 clones in total; 73% of them show up just once. The biggest ten clones account for around 7.7% of the sample. What was sequenced was PBMCs. The receptor set was obtained from a man aged 35 to 55 in good health and CMV-seronegative.

The rearrangement uses TRBV7-9 and TRBJ1-2; D unclear. The CDR3 runs to 12 residues. V was pared by 1 base and J by 7 bases, with 7 bases between. Germline-derived CDR1 and CDR2 are SEHNR and FQNEAQ (reference sequence). DNA for the CDR3: TGTGCCAGCAGCTTAGATCAGGTTGGCTACACCTTC. It translates to CASSLDQVGYTF.

This chain connects TRBV7-9 to TRBJ2-7; 10 bases align to TRBD1. The germline CDR1 and CDR2 sequences are SEHNR and FQNEAQ (reference sequence). With 5 bases clipped from V and 3 bases from J, the junction kept 7 bases outside the gene matches. The CDR3 runs 15 residues. The CDR3, as DNA: TGTGCCAGCAGCCCGGACAGGGGGAAACTCTACGAGCAGTACTTC. Translated, it gives CASSPDRGKLYEQYF.

This rearrangement joins TRBV10-2 to TRBJ1-5; D is unresolved. CDR3 length: 14 residues. Trimming removed 3 bases from V and 2 bases from J, with 8 bases in between. Germline V gene lookup returns CDR1 WSHSY and CDR2 SAAADI. This CDR3 is CASSDFSGNQPQHF. As DNA, the CDR3 is TGCGCCAGCAGTGACTTTTCGGGCAATCAGCCCCAGCATTTT.

This clone has more than one count but fewer than ten. The chain uses TRBV7-9 and TRBJ2-5; D perhaps matches TRBD1 (5 bases). This CDR3 region has 16 residues. The V and J ends lost 0 bases and 5 bases respectively, with 16 bases between them. CDR1 is SEHNR, CDR2 FQNEAQ, per germline (reference sequence). Written as DNA, the CDR3 is TGTGCCAGCAGCTTAGCGGGTAGGACAACGGAGGAGACCCAGTACTTC. Translating gives CASSLAGRTTEETQYF.

The V gene is TRBV5-6, the J gene TRBJ2-7; the match to TRBD1 covers 9 bases. The CDR3 extends over 16 amino acids. Germline V gene sequence: CDR1 SGHDT, CDR2 YYEEEE. J gave up 2 bases and V 4 bases, and 10 bases lay outside the gene matches. The DNA for the CDR3 is TGTGCCAGCAGCAGACAACTGACAGGGGGGCCCTACGAGCAGTACTTC. Translating it yields CASSRQLTGGPYEQYF.

A note on this clone: One end of the junction varies from germline; a read error may be responsible. The chain combines TRBV7-9 with TRBJ1-3, with TRBD1 matching 10 bases. The CDR3 covers 12 residues. Germline CDR1 SEHNR, CDR2 FQNEAQ (reference sequence). The CDR3 DNA reads TGCGGGGGACAGGGGTCCGGAAACACCATATATTTT. Amino acid sequence: CGGQGSGNTIYF.

V and J are TRBV5-4 and TRBJ2-3, with 8 bases aligning to TRBD2. Trimming at V came to 2 bases and at J to 2 bases, leaving 4 bases not matched to a gene. Germline-derived CDR1 and CDR2 are SGHNT and YYREEE (reference sequence). This CDR3 is built from 15 residues. CDR3 region: CASSFFGLATDTQYF. CDR3 coding DNA: TGTGCCAGCAGCTTTTTTGGACTAGCCACAGATACGCAGTATTTT.

The CDR3 DNA reads as TGTGCCAGCAGCCATGCTCGGCGGGCAAACTATGGCTACACCTTC. Translating gives CASSHARRANYGYTF. J is TRBJ1-2 and V is TRBV7-6, with D unresolved. The germline gives CDR1 SGHVS, CDR2 FNYEAQ. Trimming took 5 bases from V and 2 from J, leaving 15 bases between them. The CDR3 totals 15 residues.

V and J are TRBV28 and TRBJ2-2, with TRBD1 identical over 7 bases. This CDR3 has 15 amino acids. CDR1 is MDHEN, CDR2 SYDVKM, per germline. V lost 5 bases and J lost 3; bases outside the gene matches: 6. The CDR3 spells CASSGGQTYTGELFF. CDR3 bases: TGTGCCAGCAGTGGGGGACAGACATACACCGGGGAGCTGTTTTTT. Together with reference TRBV28 and TRBJ2-2, the CDR3 gives the full variable domain: DVKVTQSSRYLVKRTGEKVFLECVQDMDHENMFWYRQDPGLGLRLIYFSYDVKMKEKGDIPEGYSVSREKKERFSLILESASTNQTSMYLCASSGGQTYTGELFFGEGSRLTVL.

J is TRBJ1-3 and V is TRBV6-6, with a possible D match to TRBD1 (5 bases). This CDR3 is built from 16 residues. V dropped 2 bases and J dropped 2 bases, with 13 bases sitting between them. Germline assignment: CDR1 MNHNY and CDR2 SVGAGI (reference sequence). CDR3 sequence reads: CASSYAKGNAGNTIYF. The CDR3 bases are TGTGCCAGCAGTTACGCGAAGGGGAATGCTGGAAACACCATATATTTT.

In this sample, this clone turned up once. The chain employs TRBV5-6 and TRBJ1-2; no reliable D call. The germline CDR1 and CDR2 sequences are SGHDT and YYEEEE. V was pared by 1 base and J by 8 bases, with 9 bases between. This CDR3 region has 12 residues. The CDR3 sequence: CASSLPVGGYTF. CDR3 in DNA: TGTGCCAGCAGCTTGCCAGTCGGGGGCTACACCTTC.

The genes are TRBV28 and TRBJ1-1, with D maybe TRBD1 (5 bases). The CDR3 consists of 13 residues. V was pared by 6 bases and J by 3 bases, with 11 bases between. The germline CDR1 and CDR2 sequences are MDHEN and SYDVKM. The CDR3 region is CASREEGYTEAFF. The CDR3, as DNA: TGTGCCAGCAGGGAGGAGGGGTACACTGAAGCTTTCTTT.

The chain combines TRBV4-3 with TRBJ1-6; TRBD1 might be the D (5 bases). The CDR3 contains 16 residues. Trimming cost V 9 bases and J 0 bases, with 15 bases left between them. CDR1 LGHNA and CDR2 YSLEER come from the germline V gene. This CDR3 reads CASKQDKSSYNSPLHF. CDR3 nucleotides: TGCGCCAGTAAGCAGGACAAAAGCTCCTATAATTCACCCCTCCACTTT.

This clone was found a few times. This chain connects TRBV5-6 to TRBJ2-2; D may be TRBD2 (6 bases). Trimming took off 3 bases at V and 6 bases at J, with 18 bases between the two ends. The CDR3 totals 16 residues. CDR1 and CDR2 (germline): SGHDT, YYEEEE. Here the CDR3 DNA reads TGTGCCAGCAGCTCCCGCCGCGGGGCGTTATCCGGGGAGCTGTTTTTT. It yields the protein CASSSRRGALSGELFF.

This chain connects TRBV6-5 to TRBJ1-1; no reliable D call. V was shortened by 2 bases and J by 1 base, with 5 bases between the two germline ends. The CDR3 runs 13 residues. The V gene's germline CDR1 is MNHEY and CDR2 SVGAGI. The CDR3 bases are TGTGCCAGCAGTTACCGAGGGAACACTGAAGCTTTCTTT. As protein: CASSYRGNTEAFF.

V gene TRBV15 combines with J gene TRBJ1-1; D unresolved. Germline V lookup: CDR1 LNHNV, CDR2 YYDKDF (reference sequence). This CDR3 contains 13 residues. Trimming stripped 5 bases from V and 1 base from J, with 8 bases between. CDR3 bases: TGTGCCACCAGCCTATCGAGGAACACTGAAGCTTTCTTT. Amino acid sequence: CATSLSRNTEAFF.

The chain recombines TRBV5-1 with TRBJ2-5, with D possibly matching TRBD1 (7 bases). CDR1 is SGHRS, CDR2 YFSETQ, per germline. The V gene lost 0 bases and the J gene lost 2 bases, with 11 bases spanning the gap. The CDR3 covers 15 residues. The CDR3 sequence: CASSLAGGYQETQYF. CDR3 bases: TGCGCCAGCAGCTTGGCAGGGGGGTATCAAGAGACCCAGTACTTC.

The V gene is TRBV4-1, the J gene TRBJ1-1; no clear D gene. CDR1 is MGHRA and CDR2 is YSYEKL in the germline V gene. V lost 1 base, J lost 6 bases, and 12 bases lay in between. This CDR3 region has 14 residues. The CDR3 spells CASSQAEGMAEAFF. The CDR3 nucleotides are TGCGCCAGCAGCCAAGCAGAGGGTATGGCTGAAGCTTTCTTT.

V and J are TRBV9 and TRBJ2-1; the match to TRBD2 covers 9 bases. Trimming removed 4 bases from V and 4 bases from J; junction bases left unmatched: 6. CDR1 and CDR2 (germline): SGDLS, YYNGEE. CDR3 length: 15 amino acids. CDR3 loop: CASSPSGGLYNEQFF. As DNA, the CDR3 is TGTGCCAGCAGCCCGAGCGGGGGGCTGTACAATGAGCAGTTCTTC.

V gene TRBV7-2 combines with J gene TRBJ1-3, with TRBD1 as a possible D gene (6 bases). Per the germline V gene, CDR1 is SGHTA and CDR2 is FQGNSA. The CDR3 spans 15 residues. V lost 3 bases to trimming and J lost 0 bases, with 9 bases between them. In nucleotides, the CDR3 is TGTGCCAGCAGCTTCACAGGGACCTCTGGAAACACCATATATTTT. Amino acids: CASSFTGTSGNTIYF.

This chain uses TRBV19 with TRBJ2-7; 8 positions match TRBD2. The junction had 7 bases not matched to a gene; V was cut back by 5 bases and J by 4 bases. This CDR3 is 14 amino acids long. Per the germline V gene, CDR1 is LNHDA and CDR2 is SQIVND (reference sequence). For the CDR3, the DNA is TGTGCCAGTAGTGTCTCCGGGACTAGGTACGAGCAGTACTTC. It translates to CASSVSGTRYEQYF.

This chain uses TRBV6-5 with TRBJ2-7; D might be TRBD1 (6 bases). This CDR3 comprises 16 residues. V lost 0 bases to trimming and J lost 0 bases, with 12 bases between them. The germline CDR1 and CDR2 sequences are MNHEY and SVGAGI. The CDR3 loop reads CASSYSTTGHSYEQYF. For the CDR3, the DNA is TGTGCCAGCAGTTACTCAACGACAGGCCACTCCTACGAGCAGTACTTC.